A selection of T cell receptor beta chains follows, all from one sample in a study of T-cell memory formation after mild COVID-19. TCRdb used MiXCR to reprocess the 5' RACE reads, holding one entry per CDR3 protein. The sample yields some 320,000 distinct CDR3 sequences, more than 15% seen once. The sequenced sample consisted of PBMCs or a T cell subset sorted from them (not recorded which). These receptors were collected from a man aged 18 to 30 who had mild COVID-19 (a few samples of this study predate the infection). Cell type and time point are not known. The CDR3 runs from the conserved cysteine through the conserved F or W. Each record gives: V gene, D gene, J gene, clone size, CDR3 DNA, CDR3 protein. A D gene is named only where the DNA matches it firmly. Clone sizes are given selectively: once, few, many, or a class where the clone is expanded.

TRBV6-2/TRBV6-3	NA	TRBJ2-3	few	TGTGCCAGCGGGTCCACACACAACACAGATACGCAGTATTTT	CASGSTHNTDTQYF
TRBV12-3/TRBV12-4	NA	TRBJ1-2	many	TGTGCCAGCAGTTTTAATTCAGGCTCCTATGGCTACACCTTC	CASSFNSGSYGYTF
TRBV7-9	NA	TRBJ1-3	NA	TGTGCCAGCAGCCCCGGGGATGCCGTACTGGACACCATATATTTT	CASSPGDAVLDTIYF
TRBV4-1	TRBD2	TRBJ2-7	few	TGCGCCAGCTCCGTACTAGCGGGGGGAAGGAGCTCCTACGAGCAGTACTTC	CASSVLAGGRSSYEQYF
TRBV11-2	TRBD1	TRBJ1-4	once	TGTGCCAGAAGCCTCCGGGACAGGGCTGAAAAACTGTTTTTT	CARSLRDRAEKLFF
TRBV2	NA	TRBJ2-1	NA	TGTGCCAGCAGTGAGCGGGGAACTTCCTACAATGAGCAGTTCTTC	CASSERGTSYNEQFF
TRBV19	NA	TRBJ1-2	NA	TGTGCCAGTAGTATCTTCGGGGCTCCTGGCTACACCTTC	CASSIFGAPGYTF
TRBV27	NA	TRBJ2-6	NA	TGTGCCAGCAGCTCCCACGGACTTACAGGCTCTGGGGCCAACGTCCTGACTTTC	CASSSHGLTGSGANVLTF
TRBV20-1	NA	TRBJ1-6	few	TGCAGTGCTAGAGAGCACAGAAAGCGTTCACCCCTCCACTTT	CSAREHRKRSPLHF
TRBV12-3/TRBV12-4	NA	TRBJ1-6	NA	TGTGCCAGCAGTTGGGGGTTGGAGGGTCGGGATTCACCCCTCCACTTT	CASSWGLEGRDSPLHF
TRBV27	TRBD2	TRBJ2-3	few	TGTGCCAGCAGCCGCCCTAGCGGGGGGGCGGATACGCAGTATTTT	CASSRPSGGADTQYF
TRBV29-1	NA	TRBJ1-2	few	TGCAGCGTTGAGGAGGACTATGGCTACACCTTC	CSVEEDYGYTF
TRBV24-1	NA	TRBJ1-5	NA	TGTGCCACCAGTGATTTCATCAGGTTTTCTAGCAATCAGCCCCAGCATTTT	CATSDFIRFSSNQPQHF
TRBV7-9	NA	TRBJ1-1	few	TGTGCCAGCAGCTTAGCCCCCCCAGCCTTTATGAACACTGAAGCTTTCTTT	CASSLAPPAFMNTEAFF
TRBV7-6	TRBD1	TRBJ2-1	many	TGTGCCAGCAGCAAGACAGGGGGCTACAATGAGCAGTTCTTC	CASSKTGGYNEQFF
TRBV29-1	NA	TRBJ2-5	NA	TGCAGCGTTCAAGGAGGGCCGGAGACCCAGTACTTC	CSVQGGPETQYF
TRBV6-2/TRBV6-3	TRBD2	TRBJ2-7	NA	TGTGCCAGCAGCGCGGGGGGGTTCTACGAGCAGTACTTC	CASSAGGFYEQYF
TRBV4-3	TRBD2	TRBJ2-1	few	TGCGCCAGCAGCCAATCCCGGATGGGAGGGTTCGATGAGCAGTTCTTC	CASSQSRMGGFDEQFF
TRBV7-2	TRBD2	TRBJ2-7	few	TGTGCCAGCAGCCCTGGACTAGGCTACGAGCAGTACTTC	CASSPGLGYEQYF
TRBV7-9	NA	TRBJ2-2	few	TGTGCCAGCAGCTCCACTCGTTCGGCGTCCGGGGAGCTGTTTTTT	CASSSTRSASGELFF
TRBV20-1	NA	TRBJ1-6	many	TGCAGTGCTAGAGATCAAGGGTTGGGAGATAATTCACCCCTCCACTTT	CSARDQGLGDNSPLHF
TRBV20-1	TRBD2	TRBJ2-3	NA	TGCAGTGCGGACGGGGGTAGCGGGGGACCCACAGATACGCAGTATTTT	CSADGGSGGPTDTQYF
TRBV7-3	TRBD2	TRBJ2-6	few	TGTGCCAGCAGCGGCGGGGGGGCCACCCACTCTGGGGCCAACGTCCTGACTTTC	CASSGGGATHSGANVLTF
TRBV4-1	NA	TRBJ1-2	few	TGCGCCAGCAGCCAAGCAGGTCGGGGTTCCCAGGGAGCCTATGGCTACACCTTC	CASSQAGRGSQGAYGYTF
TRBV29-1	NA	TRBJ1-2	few	TGCAGCGTTGCCCTTCAGGATTTCTATGGCTACACCTTC	CSVALQDFYGYTF
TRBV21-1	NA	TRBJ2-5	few	TGTGCCAGCAGCACCGGAGTGGCAGGGCCAGCAGAGACCCAGTACTTC	CASSTGVAGPAETQYF
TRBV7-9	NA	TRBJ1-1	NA	TGTGCCAGCAGCTTACCCCCGGGGGGGAACACTGAAGCTTTCTTT	CASSLPPGGNTEAFF
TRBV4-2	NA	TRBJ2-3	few	TGTGCCAGCAGCCAAGGAAGCGGGACAGGAACCACAGATACGCAGTATTTT	CASSQGSGTGTTDTQYF
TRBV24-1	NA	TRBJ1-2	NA	TGTGCCACCAGTGACGCGGAAGTTTCCCATGGCTACACCTTC	CATSDAEVSHGYTF
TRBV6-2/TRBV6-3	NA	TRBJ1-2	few	TGTGCCAGCAGCCCGATGTCGGGAACAGGTCGAAGGCGTAACACCTTC	CASSPMSGTGRRRNTF
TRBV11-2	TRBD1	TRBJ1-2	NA	TGTGCCAGCAGCCAATATCCTCCGGGACAGAGGAACTATGGCTACACCTTC	CASSQYPPGQRNYGYTF
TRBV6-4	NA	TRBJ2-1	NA	TGTGCCAGCAGTGACGCAGGGAAGGCATACAATGAGCAGTTCTTC	CASSDAGKAYNEQFF
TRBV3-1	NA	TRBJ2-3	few	TGTGCCAGCAGCCACAGGGTCACAGATACGCAGTATTTT	CASSHRVTDTQYF
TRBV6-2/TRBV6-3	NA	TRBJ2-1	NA	TGTGCCAGCAGTTACGCCGGACAGCAATACAATGAGCAGTTCTTC	CASSYAGQQYNEQFF
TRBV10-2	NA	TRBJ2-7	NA	TGCGCCAGCAGTGAGACAGGGCGCTACGAGCAGTACTTC	CASSETGRYEQYF